These 19 T cell receptor beta chains originate from one sample sequenced in a study of T cell changes during pregnancy in multiple sclerosis. Sequencing used immunoSEQ multiplex PCR; TCRdb keeps in-frame clones, though not all of them. The profile shows tens of thousands of clones, 90% to 95% of them singletons. Sequencing was performed on CD4+ T cells from peripheral blood mononuclear cells, taken in the second trimester of pregnancy. These receptors were collected from a female donor with multiple sclerosis, enrolled in a pregnancy study.

Here the CDR3 DNA reads TGCAGCGTTATATTCCGGGACTTAGGGCAGCCCCAGCATTTT. Protein product: CSVIFRDLGQPQHF. The V call is TRBV29-1, the J call TRBJ1-5; tentatively, D is TRBD1 (5 bases). The V and J ends lost 5 bases and 7 bases respectively, with 18 bases between them. The CDR3 is 14 residues long. In germline, CDR1 is SQVTM, CDR2 ANQGSEA.

V usage is TRBV10-3 and J usage is TRBJ1-4; 7 bases align to TRBD1. Germline values: CDR1 ENHRY, CDR2 SYGVKD. J gave up 8 bases and V 9 bases, and 12 bases lay outside the gene matches. The CDR3 consists of 14 residues. This chain's CDR3 is CAIRNTGAGEKLFF. DNA for the CDR3: TGTGCCATTCGTAATACAGGGGCCGGGGAAAAACTGTTTTTT.

The chain uses TRBV27 and TRBJ1-5; D perhaps matches TRBD1 (5 bases). Trimming cost V 4 bases and J 5 bases, with 15 bases left between them. The CDR3 runs to 15 residues. CDR1 MNHEY and CDR2 SMNVEV come from the germline V gene (reference sequence). The CDR3 is CASSWSGGGDQPQHF. DNA for the CDR3: TGTGCCAGCAGTTGGAGTGGTGGGGGGGATCAGCCCCAGCATTTT.

Only one count was recorded for this clone. This sequence joins TRBV10-3 and TRBJ1-2; possible D gene TRBD1, 6 bases. The CDR3 consists of 13 residues. The germline gives CDR1 ENHRY, CDR2 SYGVKD. The V gene lost 5 bases and the J gene lost 8 bases, with 15 bases spanning the gap. The CDR3 DNA is TGTGCCATCAGTCTAAGACAGGAAGAGGGCTACACCTTC. It is translated as CAISLRQEEGYTF.

V and J are TRBV18 and TRBJ2-2, with TRBD2 matching over 7 bases. Per germline, CDR1 KGHSH and CDR2 LQKENI. This CDR3 spans 17 amino acids. V gave up 3 bases and J gave up 5 bases; unmatched junction bases: 12. The CDR3 loop is CASSPRLAGLGTGELFF. CDR3 sequence (DNA): TGTGCCAGCTCACCTAGACTAGCCGGTCTGGGTACCGGGGAGCTGTTTTTT.

The V call is TRBV5-5, the J call TRBJ1-6; D ambiguous. Germline V lookup: CDR1 SGHKS, CDR2 YYEKEE (reference sequence). V dropped 1 base and J dropped 6 bases, with 17 bases sitting between them. The CDR3 covers 17 residues. This CDR3 is CASSLRSGWVANSPLHF. The CDR3 DNA reads TGTGCCAGCAGCTTGAGGTCAGGTTGGGTTGCTAATTCACCCCTCCACTTT.

This chain connects TRBV7-2 to TRBJ2-3, with 8 bases identical to TRBD2. The trim removed 0 bases at V and 2 bases at J, leaving 16 bases unmatched. Germline CDR1 is SGHTA and CDR2 is FQGNSA. The CDR3 totals 20 residues. The CDR3 region is CASSLAANAGGYSYTDTQYF. The CDR3 bases are TGTGCCAGCAGCTTAGCGGCGAACGCGGGGGGCTACTCCTACACAGATACGCAGTATTTT.

This chain links TRBV7-2 with TRBJ2-3; D gene uncertain. The CDR3 runs to 14 residues. V was cut by 0 bases and J by 4 bases, with 8 bases left in between. Germline loops: CDR1 SGHTA, CDR2 FQGNSA. The CDR3 loop is CASSLARPSDTQYF. In DNA form, the CDR3 reads TGTGCCAGCAGCTTAGCGAGGCCATCAGATACGCAGTATTTT.

A single count supports this clone. The chain carries TRBV4-3 and TRBJ2-3, with 10 bases lining up with TRBD2. Germline CDR1 is LGHNA and CDR2 is YSLEER. V was pared by 1 base and J by 3 bases, with 7 bases of the junction left unmatched. The CDR3 consists of 17 residues. As DNA, the CDR3 is TGCGCCAGCAGCCAAGTGTCGGCTAGCGGGGGAACAGATACGCAGTATTTT. Translating it yields CASSQVSASGGTDTQYF.

This sequence joins TRBV7-2 and TRBJ2-6; TRBD2 matches 9 bases. V trimming: 5 bases; J trimming: 0 bases; junction bases outside the gene matches: 8. The germline gives CDR1 SGHTA, CDR2 FQGNSA. This CDR3 region has 18 residues. In DNA, the CDR3 is TGTGCCAGCAGCCCTGCTAGCGGGGTCCTCTCTGGGGCCAACGTCCTGACTTTC. Encoded protein: CASSPASGVLSGANVLTF.

This chain uses TRBV21-1 with TRBJ2-3; the D call TRBD1 from the table was never checked on the DNA. TRBV21-1 is classified as a pseudogene. The CDR3 contains 15 residues. CDR3 bases: TGTGCCAGCAGCCAGGGGACAGGGAACACAGATACGCAGTATTTT. Translated, it gives CASSQGTGNTDTQYF.

The chain couples TRBV19 to TRBJ1-1; D unclear. Germline-derived CDR1 and CDR2 are LNHDA and SQIVND (reference sequence). CDR3 length: 13 amino acids. V lost 6 bases and J lost 2, with 10 bases in between. The CDR3 region has the DNA TGTGCCAGTAGATCCGGAGCTAACACTGAAGCTTTCTTT. It translates to CASRSGANTEAFF.

This chain links TRBV9 with TRBJ2-6, with 7 nucleotides matching TRBD2. The length of the CDR3 is 18 residues. The germline CDR1 and CDR2 sequences are SGDLS and YYNGEE. Trimming cost V 3 bases and J 4 bases; bases outside gene matches: 13. CDR3: CASSGGGPSGTGANVLTF. The CDR3 nucleotides read TGTGCCAGCAGCGGCGGGGGACCTTCAGGAACCGGGGCCAACGTCCTGACTTTC. Together with reference TRBV9 and TRBJ2-6, the CDR3 gives the full variable domain: DSGVTQTPKHLITATGQRVTLRCSPRSGDLSVYWYQQSLDQGLQFLIQYYNGEERAKGNILERFSAQQFPDLHSELNLSSLELGDSALYFCASSGGGPSGTGANVLTFGAGSRLTVL.

The chain recombines TRBV10-3 with TRBJ2-5; perhaps TRBD2 as D (6 bases). In germline, CDR1 is ENHRY, CDR2 SYGVKD. The CDR3 sequence is 14 residues long. The germline V and J ends were trimmed by 0 bases and 3 bases, with 8 bases remaining between them. The CDR3 protein is CAISESTGEETQYF. CDR3 DNA sequence: TGTGCCATCAGTGAGTCGACGGGAGAAGAGACCCAGTACTTC.

This clone has more than one count but fewer than ten. This sequence joins TRBV19 and TRBJ2-7, with TRBD2 as a possible D gene (5 bases). Germline-derived CDR1 and CDR2 are LNHDA and SQIVND (reference sequence). CDR3 length equals 13 residues. V lost 6 bases to trimming and J lost 2 bases, with 11 bases between them. CDR3 sequence (DNA): TGTGCCAGTAGGCTAGCAGGAACCTACGAGCAGTACTTC. Its protein is CASRLAGTYEQYF.

This clone has a handful of counts. The V gene is TRBV4-2, the J gene TRBJ2-6, with D tentatively TRBD2 (6 bases). CDR3 size: 16 residues. The germline gives CDR1 LGHNA, CDR2 YNFKEQ. V lost 0 bases, J lost 4 bases, and 10 bases lay in between. The CDR3 sequence is CASSQDLGSGANVLTF. The CDR3 DNA follows: TGTGCCAGCAGCCAAGATCTCGGGAGCGGGGCCAACGTCCTGACTTTC.

This chain connects TRBV7-9 to TRBJ2-3; 8 nucleotides align to TRBD2. The junction had 13 bases not matched to a gene; V was cut back by 0 bases and J by 8 bases. The CDR3 totals 17 residues. CDR1 is SEHNR, CDR2 FQNEAQ, per germline (reference sequence). CDR3 sequence: CASSLAQGLGRSATQYF. The CDR3 DNA follows: TGTGCCAGCAGCTTAGCCCAGGGACTAGGCCGTTCGGCTACGCAGTATTTT.

The count of this clone is one. The CDR3, as DNA: TGCAGCGTGCGAAACTACGAGCAGTACTTC. Its protein product is CSVRNYEQYF. The rearrangement links TRBV29-1 to TRBJ2-7; no definite D call. The length of the CDR3 is 10 residues. Per germline, CDR1 SQVTM and CDR2 ANQGSEA. V was cut by 6 bases and J by 3 bases, with 6 bases left in between.

The chain is built from TRBV18 and TRBJ1-5, with 9 nucleotides matching TRBD1. From germline, CDR1 is KGHSH and CDR2 LQKENI. The CDR3 runs to 16 residues. V shed 3 bases and J 1 base; nucleotides not matched to a gene: 4. The CDR3 DNA is TGTGCCAGCTCACCTAGGACAGGGGTCAGCAATCAGCCCCAGCATTTT. It codes for CASSPRTGVSNQPQHF.